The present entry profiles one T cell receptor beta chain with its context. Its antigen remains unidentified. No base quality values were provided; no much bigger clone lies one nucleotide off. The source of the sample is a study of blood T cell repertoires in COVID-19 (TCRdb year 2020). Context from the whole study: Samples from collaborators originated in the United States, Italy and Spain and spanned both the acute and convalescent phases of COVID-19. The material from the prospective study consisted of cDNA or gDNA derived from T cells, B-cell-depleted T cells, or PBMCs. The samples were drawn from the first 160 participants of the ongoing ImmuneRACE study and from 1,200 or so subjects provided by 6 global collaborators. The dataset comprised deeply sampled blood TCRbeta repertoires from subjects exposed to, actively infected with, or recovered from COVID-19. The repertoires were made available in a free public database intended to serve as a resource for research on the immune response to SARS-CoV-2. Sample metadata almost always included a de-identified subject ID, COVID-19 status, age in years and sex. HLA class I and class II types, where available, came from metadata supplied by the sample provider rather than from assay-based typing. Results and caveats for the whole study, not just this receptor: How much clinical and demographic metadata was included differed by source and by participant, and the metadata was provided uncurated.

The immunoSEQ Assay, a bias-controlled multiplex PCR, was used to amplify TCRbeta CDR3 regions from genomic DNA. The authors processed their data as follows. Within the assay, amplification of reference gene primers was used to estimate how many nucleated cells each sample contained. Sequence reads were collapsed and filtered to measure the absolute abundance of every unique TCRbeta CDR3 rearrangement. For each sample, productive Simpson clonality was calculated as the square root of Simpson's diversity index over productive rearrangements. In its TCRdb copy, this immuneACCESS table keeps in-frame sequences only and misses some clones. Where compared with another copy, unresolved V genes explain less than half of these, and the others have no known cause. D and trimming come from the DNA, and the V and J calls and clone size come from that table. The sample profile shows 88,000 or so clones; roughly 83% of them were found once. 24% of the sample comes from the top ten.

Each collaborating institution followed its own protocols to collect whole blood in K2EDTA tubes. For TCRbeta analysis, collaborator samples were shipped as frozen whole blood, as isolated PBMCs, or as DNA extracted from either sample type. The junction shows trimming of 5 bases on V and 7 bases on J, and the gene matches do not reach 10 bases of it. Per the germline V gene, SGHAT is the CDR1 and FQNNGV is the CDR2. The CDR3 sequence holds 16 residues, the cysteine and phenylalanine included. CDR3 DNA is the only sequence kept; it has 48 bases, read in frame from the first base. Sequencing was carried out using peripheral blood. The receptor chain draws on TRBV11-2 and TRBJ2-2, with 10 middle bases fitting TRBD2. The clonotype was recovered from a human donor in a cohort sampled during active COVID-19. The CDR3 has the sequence CASSIGLAETGGELFF. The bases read TGTGCCAGCAGCATCGGACTAGCGGAGACGGGCGGGGAGCTGTTTTTT.